Listed below are T cell receptor beta chains from one sample, sequenced in a study of blood T cell repertoires in COVID-19. Method: immunoSEQ multiplex PCR; TCRdb's copy keeps in-frame clones and lacks some. The sample lists roughly 200,000 clones; roughly 90% were seen once. The sequencing sample was made of PBMCs or T cells enriched from blood (not recorded which). The source of these receptors is a woman aged 40 to 50 with acute COVID-19. Both conserved end residues are part of each CDR3. The D gene is left open where the match is weak. Clone size is not always given. Where it is, it says once, few, many or a class for expanded clones.

V	size	J	D	DNA	CDR3
TRBV9	-	TRBJ2-1	TRBD2	TGTGCCAGCAGCTTCGACTGGGCGGGGGGGAACAATGAGCAGTTCTTC	CASSFDWAGGNNEQFF
TRBV6-5	-	TRBJ1-2	TRBD1	TGTGCCAGCAGTTACTACAAAACAGGGGATGGCTACACCTTC	CASSYYKTGDGYTF
TRBV29-1	-	TRBJ2-7	TRBD1	TGCAGCGTTGAAGGATGGGACAGGGGGTCCTACGAGCAGTACTTC	CSVEGWDRGSYEQYF
TRBV3-1/TRBV3-2	-	TRBJ2-5	TRBD2	TGTGCCAGCAGCCAATCCTCACTAGCGGGGGGTGAGACCCAGTACTTC	CASSQSSLAGGETQYF
TRBV10-3	-	TRBJ2-1	-	TGTGCCATAGGGCTTTGGTGGGGGCGAAAATCCTACAATGAGCAGTTCTTC	CAIGLWWGRKSYNEQFF
TRBV12-5	-	TRBJ1-1	TRBD1	TGTGCTAGTGGTTTGGGATCCGGGACAGGGGGAACTGAAGCTTTCTTT	CASGLGSGTGGTEAFF
TRBV14	-	TRBJ1-1	TRBD1	TGTGCCAGCAGCCAAGTAGGGGACAGGGTCATAGCTTTCTTT	CASSQVGDRVIAFF
TRBV7-9	-	TRBJ1-2	TRBD1	TGTGCCAGCAGCTTAGGGATGGCAGGGGGAAACTCTAACTATGGCTACACCTTC	CASSLGMAGGNSNYGYTF
TRBV9	-	TRBJ1-1	TRBD1	TGTGCCAGCAGTGAAAACAGGGGAATGAACACTGAAGCTTTCTTT	CASSENRGMNTEAFF
TRBV5-1	-	TRBJ2-2	-	TGCGCCAGCAGCTTAAAAGGGGCCGGTGGCAACGGGGAGCTGTTTTTT	CASSLKGAGGNGELFF
TRBV19	-	TRBJ2-2	-	TGTGCCAGTAGTATAGTGCGCAGAGGAACCGGGGAGCTGTTTTTT	CASSIVRRGTGELFF
TRBV6-6	-	TRBJ1-3	-	TGTGCCAGCAGTCGGGGGGCGAACAGGTTAAGCTCTGGAAACACCATATATTTT	CASSRGANRLSSGNTIYF
TRBV6-1	medium-sized	TRBJ1-2	-	TGTGCCAGCAGTGAAGAAGAAGGGGCTTACTATGGCTACACCTTC	CASSEEEGAYYGYTF
TRBV10-3	few	TRBJ1-1	TRBD1	TGTGCCATCAGTGACCACGGGGGACAGGAAGGCTTCTTT	CAISDHGGQEGFF
TRBV6-1	-	TRBJ1-1	-	TGTGCCAGCAGTGAACTCGGACTCCGGACTGAAGCTTTCTTT	CASSELGLRTEAFF
TRBV5-5	-	TRBJ2-7	TRBD2	TGTGCCAGCGGCCCGGGACTAACCTACGAGCAGTACTTC	CASGPGLTYEQYF
TRBV6-4	-	TRBJ1-2	TRBD1	TGTGCCAGCGGGGACGACAGGGACGGCTACACCTTC	CASGDDRDGYTF
TRBV9	-	TRBJ1-1	TRBD1	TGTGCCAGCAGCGCCGGGACAGGGGGGGCGATGTGGACTGAAGCTTTCTTT	CASSAGTGGAMWTEAFF
TRBV7-6	-	TRBJ2-2	TRBD2	TGTGCCAGCAGCCGCCGACTAGCGGGGGGGTTGGAGCTGTTTTTT	CASSRRLAGGLELFF
TRBV2	-	TRBJ1-2	-	TGTGCCAGCAGTGCTTTTAGGGGGTCCTATGGCTACACCTTC	CASSAFRGSYGYTF
TRBV6-2/TRBV6-3	once	TRBJ2-3	TRBD2	TGTGCCAGCAGTTACTCGAGTCCGGGACTAGCCCCAGATACGCAGTATTTT	CASSYSSPGLAPDTQYF
TRBV5-6	-	TRBJ2-7	TRBD1	TGTGCCAGCAGCCTACTCGGGACAGGGCGTCACGAGCAGTACTTC	CASSLLGTGRHEQYF
TRBV5-1	-	TRBJ1-5	TRBD1	TGCGCCAGCAGCTCGCGCCCGGGACAGGGGTTGGATCAGCCCCAGCATTTT	CASSSRPGQGLDQPQHF
TRBV2	-	TRBJ1-2	-	TGTGCCAGCAGTGAGTCAGGGACTTCCATATACGGCTACACCTTC	CASSESGTSIYGYTF